This T cell receptor (beta chain) appears in the sequencing data of a study of T cells in Graves' hyperthyroidism and ophthalmopathy. General observations from the study: In validation, the model predicted ophthalmopathy. These predictions came a median approximately 6.5 months before onset.

RNA transcripts provided the source from which TCR beta CDR3 regions were amplified. During a first-round RT-PCR of the TCR CDR3, the HTBI primer set was used. TCRdb recomputed calls from the multiplex PCR reads with MiXCR, one row per CDR3 protein. The table shows some 490,000 distinct CDR3 sequences, with about 16% occurring only once. Trimming removed 0 bases from V and 2 bases from J, with 14 bases in between. CDR3 length: 16 residues. Germline values: CDR1 MGHRA, CDR2 YSYEKL. A word on this clonotype: What it recognizes is unknown.

Material: blood. The TCR comes from a woman aged 25 to 45 with Graves' ophthalmopathy. This sequence joins TRBV4-1 and TRBJ2-7; D is perhaps TRBD2 (6 bases). In DNA form, the CDR3 reads TGCGCCAGCAGCCAAGATGTAAGCGGGCTCGCCTACGAGCAGTACTTC. This encodes CASSQDVSGLAYEQYF.